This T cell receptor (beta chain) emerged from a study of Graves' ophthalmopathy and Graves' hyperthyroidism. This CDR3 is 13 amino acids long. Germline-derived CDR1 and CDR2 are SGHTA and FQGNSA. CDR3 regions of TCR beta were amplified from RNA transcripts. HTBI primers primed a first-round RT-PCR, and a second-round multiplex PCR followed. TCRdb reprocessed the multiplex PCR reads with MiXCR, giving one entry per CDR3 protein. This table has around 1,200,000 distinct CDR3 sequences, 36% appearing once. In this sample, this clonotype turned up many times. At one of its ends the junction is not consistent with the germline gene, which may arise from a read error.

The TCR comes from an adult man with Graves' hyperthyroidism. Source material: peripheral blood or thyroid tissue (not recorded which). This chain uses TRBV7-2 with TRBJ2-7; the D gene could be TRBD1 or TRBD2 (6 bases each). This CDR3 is CASSLDGGNPNFF. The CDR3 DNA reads TGTGCCAGCAGCTTAGACGGGGGCAACCCCAACTTCTTC.